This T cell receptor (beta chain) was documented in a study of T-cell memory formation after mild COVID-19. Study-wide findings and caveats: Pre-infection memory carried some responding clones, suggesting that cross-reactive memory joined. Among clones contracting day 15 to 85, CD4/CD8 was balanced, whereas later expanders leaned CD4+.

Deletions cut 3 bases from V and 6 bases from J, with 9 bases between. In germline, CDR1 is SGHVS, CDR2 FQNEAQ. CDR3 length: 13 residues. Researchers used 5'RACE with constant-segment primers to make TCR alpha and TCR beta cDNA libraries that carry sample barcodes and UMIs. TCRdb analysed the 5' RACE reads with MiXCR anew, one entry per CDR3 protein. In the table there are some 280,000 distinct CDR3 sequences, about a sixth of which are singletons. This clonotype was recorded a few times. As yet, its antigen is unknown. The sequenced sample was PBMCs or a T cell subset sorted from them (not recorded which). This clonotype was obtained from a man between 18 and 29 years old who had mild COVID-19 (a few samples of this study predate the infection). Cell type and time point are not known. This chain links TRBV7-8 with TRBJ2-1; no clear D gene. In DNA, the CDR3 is TGTGCCAGCAGCTTTATCCCGGGCAATGAGCAGTTCTTC. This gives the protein CASSFIPGNEQFF.